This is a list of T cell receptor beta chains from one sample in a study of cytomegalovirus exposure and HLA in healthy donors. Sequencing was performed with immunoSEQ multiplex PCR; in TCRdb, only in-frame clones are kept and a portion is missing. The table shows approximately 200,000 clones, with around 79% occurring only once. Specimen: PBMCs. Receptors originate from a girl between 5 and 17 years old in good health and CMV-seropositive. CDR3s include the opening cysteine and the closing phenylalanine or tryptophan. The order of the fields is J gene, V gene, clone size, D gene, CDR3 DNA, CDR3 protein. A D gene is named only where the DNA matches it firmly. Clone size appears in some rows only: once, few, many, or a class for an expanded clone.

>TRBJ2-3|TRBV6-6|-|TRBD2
TGTGCCAGCGCGGGGGGGGCCGCAGATACGCAGTATTTT
CASAGGAADTQYF
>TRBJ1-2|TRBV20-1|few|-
TGCAGCGCGGGGGGGGACGGCTACACCTTC
CSAGGDGYTF
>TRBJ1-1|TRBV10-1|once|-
TGCGCCAGCAGCGGAGATAACACTGAAGCTTTCTTT
CASSGDNTEAFF
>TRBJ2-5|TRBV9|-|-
TGTGCCAGCAGCCCACGGGGCCAAGAGACCCAGTACTTC
CASSPRGQETQYF
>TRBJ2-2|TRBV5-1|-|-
TGCGCCAGCAGCTTGCGGACAGTTAACACCGGGGAGCTGTTTTTT
CASSLRTVNTGELFF
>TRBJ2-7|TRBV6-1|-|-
TGTGCCAGCAGTTTGGGGGGTGTGAACGAGCAGTACTTC
CASSLGGVNEQYF
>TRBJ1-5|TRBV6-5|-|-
TGTGCCAGCAAGGATGGGGGGGGGAATCAGCCCCAGCATTTT
CASKDGGGNQPQHF
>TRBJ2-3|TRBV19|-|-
TGTGCCAGTAGTATAGGAGGGGGACGATTCACAGATACGCAGTATTTT
CASSIGGGRFTDTQYF
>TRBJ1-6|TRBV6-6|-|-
TGTGCACACTCTGGGGGGGGCCAAAATAATTCACCCCTCCACTTT
CAHSGGGQNNSPLHF
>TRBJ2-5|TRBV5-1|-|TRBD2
TGCGCCAGCAGCTCGGGGGCAGCGGGGGGGCACGAGACCCAGTACTTC
CASSSGAAGGHETQYF
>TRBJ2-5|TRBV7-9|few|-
TGTGCCACCCCCAGGCAGAGTGTCGTGGATCAAGAGACCCAGTACTTC
CATPRQSVVDQETQYF
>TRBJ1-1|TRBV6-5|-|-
TGTGCCAGCAGTTTTTCGAGGAACACTGAAGCTTTCTTT
CASSFSRNTEAFF
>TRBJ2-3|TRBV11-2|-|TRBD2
TGTGCCAGCAGCCCCACCCGCGCGGGGGGACGTAGCACAGATACGCAGTATTTT
CASSPTRAGGRSTDTQYF
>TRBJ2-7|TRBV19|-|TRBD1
TGTGCCAGTAGTCTAGGGGGCTGGGGAATCTACGAGCAGTACTTC
CASSLGGWGIYEQYF
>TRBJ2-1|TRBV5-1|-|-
TGCGCCAGCAGCCCAGGGATAACCCCCTACAATGAGCAGTTCTTC
CASSPGITPYNEQFF
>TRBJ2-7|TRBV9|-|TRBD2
TGTGCCAGCAGCGCGAGCGGGGGGGTCCACGAGCAGTACTTC
CASSASGGVHEQYF
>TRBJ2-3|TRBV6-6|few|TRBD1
TGTGCCAGCAGTCCACCCCGGACAGGGGGCACAGATACGCAGTATTTT
CASSPPRTGGTDTQYF
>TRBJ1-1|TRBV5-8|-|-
TGTGCCAGCAGCTTGGACCGAGGAACTGAAGCTTTCTTT
CASSLDRGTEAFF
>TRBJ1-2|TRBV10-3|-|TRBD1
TGTGCCATATCGGGGGGACAGGGATATGGCTACACCTTC
CAISGGQGYGYTF
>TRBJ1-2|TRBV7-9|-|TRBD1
TGTGCCAGCAGACTGGACAGGGTGAACTATGGCTACACCTTC
CASRLDRVNYGYTF
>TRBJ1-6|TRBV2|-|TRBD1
TGTGCCAGCAGTGATGGACAGGGTAATTCACCCCTCCACTTT
CASSDGQGNSPLHF
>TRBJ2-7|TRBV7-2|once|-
TGTGCCAGCAGCTTAGCCCGGGGCTACGAGCAGTACTTC
CASSLARGYEQYF
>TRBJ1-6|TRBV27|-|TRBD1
TGTGCCAGCAGTTTGTTGGGGACAGGGGATTCACCCCTCCACTTT
CASSLLGTGDSPLHF
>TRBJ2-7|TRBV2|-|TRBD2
TGTGCCAGCAGATCCACGGGGGGGCCGGGCGAGCAGTACTTC
CASRSTGGPGEQYF
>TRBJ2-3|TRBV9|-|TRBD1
TGTGCCAGCGGGGAGACAGGGGGGAAAGATACGCAGTATTTT
CASGETGGKDTQYF
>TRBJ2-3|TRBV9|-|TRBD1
TGTGCCAGCAGCGCAACCCCGACAGGGAACACAGATACGCAGTATTTT
CASSATPTGNTDTQYF
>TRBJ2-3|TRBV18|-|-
TGTGCCAGCTCACCAACTCACCAAAGCCCTTTCGATACGCAGTATTTT
CASSPTHQSPFDTQYF
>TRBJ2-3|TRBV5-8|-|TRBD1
TGTGCCAGCAGCTTCAGGGGGCGCAGGACAGATACGCAGTATTTT
CASSFRGRRTDTQYF
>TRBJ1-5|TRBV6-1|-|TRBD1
TGTGCCAGCAAGGGGGCTAGTAGCAATCAGCCCCAGCATTTT
CASKGASSNQPQHF
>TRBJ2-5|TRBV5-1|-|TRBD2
TGCGCCAGCAGCTTGTTAGGGTCGGGGGGTCGAGGGACCCAGTACTTC
CASSLLGSGGRGTQYF
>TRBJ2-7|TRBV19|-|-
TGTGCCAGTAGTTCAGGACAGAGGAGCTACGAGCAGTACTTC
CASSSGQRSYEQYF
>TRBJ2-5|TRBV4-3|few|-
TGCGCCAGCAGCCCCCTTGCAGGGGCGGGTGAGACCCAGTACTTC
CASSPLAGAGETQYF
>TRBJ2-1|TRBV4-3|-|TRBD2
TGCGCCAGCAGCCAAGGGGCTAGCGGGGGCGACAATGAGCAGTTCTTC
CASSQGASGGDNEQFF
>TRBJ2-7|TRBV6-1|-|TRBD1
TGTGCCAGCAGGCAGGGGGCTCTAGAGCAGTACTTC
CASRQGALEQYF
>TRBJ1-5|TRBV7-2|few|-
TGTGCCAGCAGCACAACCAGGGTGGGCAATCAGCCCCAGCATTTT
CASSTTRVGNQPQHF
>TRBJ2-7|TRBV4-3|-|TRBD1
TGCGCCAGCAGCCAAGGGACAGGGTTCGAGCAGTACTTC
CASSQGTGFEQYF
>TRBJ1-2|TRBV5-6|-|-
TGTGCCAGCAGCTTCAGGGTGGGAAACTATGGCTACACCTTC
CASSFRVGNYGYTF
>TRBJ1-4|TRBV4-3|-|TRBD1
TGCGCCAGCAGCCAAGACCTAGACAGGGCAACTAATGAAAAACTGTTTTTT
CASSQDLDRATNEKLFF
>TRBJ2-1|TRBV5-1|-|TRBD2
TGCGCCAGCAGCTCCTCCGGGGGGTACAATGAGCAGTTCTTC
CASSSSGGYNEQFF
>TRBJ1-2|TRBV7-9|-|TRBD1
TGTGCCAGCAGCTTCGGCAGGGGGCGCGGTAACTATGGCTACACCTTC
CASSFGRGRGNYGYTF
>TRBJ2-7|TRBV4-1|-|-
TGCGCCAGCAGCCAAGAATCCCGGCCGGGGACCTACGAGCAGTACTTC
CASSQESRPGTYEQYF
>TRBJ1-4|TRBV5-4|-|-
TGTGCCAGCAGCTTGGGGCTACAAACAGGAGTTAATGAAAAACTGTTTTTT
CASSLGLQTGVNEKLFF
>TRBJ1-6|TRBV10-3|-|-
TGTGCCATCAGAGAGGCGGGGGATATTAATTCACCCCTCCACTTT
CAIREAGDINSPLHF
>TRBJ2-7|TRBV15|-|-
TGTGCCACCAGCAGAGATCGGTACGAGCAGTACTTC
CATSRDRYEQYF
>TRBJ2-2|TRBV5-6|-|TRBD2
TGTGCCAGCAGCTTTGGGACTAGCGGGAGTCAGGAGCTGTTTTTT
CASSFGTSGSQELFF
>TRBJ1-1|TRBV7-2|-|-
TGTGCCAGCAGCTCGCGGGGGACGACCAACACTGAAGCTTTCTTT
CASSSRGTTNTEAFF
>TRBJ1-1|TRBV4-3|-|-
TGCGCCAGCAGCCATATGAGGGTGAACACTGAAGCTTTCTTT
CASSHMRVNTEAFF
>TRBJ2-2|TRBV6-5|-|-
TGTGCCAGCAGTTACCCAGGATTCACCGGGGAGCTGTTTTTT
CASSYPGFTGELFF
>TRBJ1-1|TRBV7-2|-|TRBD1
TGTGCCAGCAGCTTAAGAACAGGGGGACACACTGAAGCTTTCTTT
CASSLRTGGHTEAFF
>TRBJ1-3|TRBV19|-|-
TGTGCCAGTAACCTTCGACAGGCGCGCTCTGGAAACACCATATATTTT
CASNLRQARSGNTIYF
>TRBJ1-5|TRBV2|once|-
TGTGCCAGCAGTGAAGGGGGGGAAAGATCTCAGCCCCAGCATTTT
CASSEGGERSQPQHF
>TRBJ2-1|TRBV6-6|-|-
TGTGCCAGCAGTTACTGGGAACAGGAGCGTTACAATGAGCAGTTCTTC
CASSYWEQERYNEQFF
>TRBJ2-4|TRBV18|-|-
TGTGCCAGCTTCTCCACCGGGGGAGCCAAAAACATTCAGTACTTC
CASFSTGGAKNIQYF
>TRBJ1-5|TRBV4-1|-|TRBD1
TGCGCCAGCAGCCAAGCAACGGGGACAGGGGATCAGCCCCAGCATTTT
CASSQATGTGDQPQHF
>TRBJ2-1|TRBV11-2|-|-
TGTGCCAGCAGCCTAATCCCGGGGAAGGAGCAGTTCTTC
CASSLIPGKEQFF